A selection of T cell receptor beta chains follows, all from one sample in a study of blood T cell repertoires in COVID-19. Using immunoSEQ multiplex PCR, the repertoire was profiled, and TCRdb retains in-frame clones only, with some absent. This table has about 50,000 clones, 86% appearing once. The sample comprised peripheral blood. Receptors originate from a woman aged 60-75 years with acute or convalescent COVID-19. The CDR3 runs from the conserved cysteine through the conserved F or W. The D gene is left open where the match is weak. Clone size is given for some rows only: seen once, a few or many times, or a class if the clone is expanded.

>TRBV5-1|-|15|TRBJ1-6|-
CASSEVGGSNSPLHF
TGCGCCAGCAGCGAAGTCGGGGGTTCTAATTCACCCCTCCACTTT
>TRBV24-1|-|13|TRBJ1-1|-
CATSDSHRTEAFF
TGTGCCACCAGTGATTCCCACCGGACTGAAGCTTTCTTT
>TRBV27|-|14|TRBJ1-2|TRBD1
CASSRTGNNYGYTF
TGTGCCAGCAGTCGGACAGGGAATAACTATGGCTACACCTTC
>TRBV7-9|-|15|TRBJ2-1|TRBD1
CASSTLQGPNNEQFF
TGTGCCAGCAGCACCCTACAGGGGCCGAACAATGAGCAGTTCTTC
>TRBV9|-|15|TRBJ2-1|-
CASSVLRESYNEQFF
TGTGCCAGCAGCGTGTTGAGGGAGTCCTACAATGAGCAGTTCTTC
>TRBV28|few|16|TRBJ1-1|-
CASSSGTSFGNTEAFF
TGTGCCAGCAGCAGCGGGACCTCGTTTGGGAACACTGAAGCTTTCTTT
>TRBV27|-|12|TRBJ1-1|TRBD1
CASRDRFRQAFF
TGTGCCAGCAGGGACAGGTTCCGACAAGCTTTCTTT
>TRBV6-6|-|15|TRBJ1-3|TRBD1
CASRKNDRGGNTIYF
TGTGCCAGCAGAAAGAATGACAGGGGAGGAAACACCATATATTTT
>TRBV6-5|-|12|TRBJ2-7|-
CASSPTGYEQYF
TGTGCCAGCAGCCCGACAGGTTACGAGCAGTACTTC
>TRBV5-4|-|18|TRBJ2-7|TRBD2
CASSLGLGTSGGSYEQYF
TGTGCCAGCAGCTTGGGCCTAGGGACTAGCGGGGGATCCTACGAGCAGTACTTC
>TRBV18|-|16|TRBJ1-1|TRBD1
CASSPVGQGMNTEAFF
TGTGCCAGCTCACCGGTGGGACAGGGGATGAACACTGAAGCTTTCTTT
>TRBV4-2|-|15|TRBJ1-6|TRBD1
CASSPRTGGDSPLHF
TGTGCCAGCAGCCCCCGGACAGGGGGCGATTCACCCCTCCACTTT
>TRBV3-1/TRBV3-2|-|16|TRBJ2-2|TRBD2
CASSQVAGRATGELFF
TGTGCCAGCAGCCAAGTAGCCGGGAGGGCGACCGGGGAGCTGTTTTTT
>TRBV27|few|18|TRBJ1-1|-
CASNPRGAVGLMNTEAFF
TGTGCCAGCAATCCCCGGGGGGCGGTGGGGCTTATGAACACTGAAGCTTTCTTT
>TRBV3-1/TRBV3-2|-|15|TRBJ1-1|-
CASSQVAGRNTEAFF
TGTGCCAGCAGCCAAGTGGCGGGCAGGAACACTGAAGCTTTCTTT
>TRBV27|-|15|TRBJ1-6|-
CASSPRTAIFSPLHF
TGTGCCAGCAGTCCCAGGACAGCAATCTTTTCACCCCTCCACTTT
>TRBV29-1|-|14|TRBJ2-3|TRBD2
CSVVPSGSTDTQYF
TGCAGCGTTGTTCCTAGCGGCAGCACAGATACGCAGTATTTT
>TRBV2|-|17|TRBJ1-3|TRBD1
CASSERTGLSSGNTIYF
TGTGCCAGCAGTGAAAGGACAGGGCTAAGCTCTGGAAACACCATATATTTT
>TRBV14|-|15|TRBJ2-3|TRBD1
CASSRDRARGDTQYF
TGTGCCAGCAGCCGGGACAGGGCAAGGGGAGATACGCAGTATTTT
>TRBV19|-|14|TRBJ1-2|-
CASSIDGQYYGYTF
TGTGCCAGTAGTATAGACGGACAGTACTATGGCTACACCTTC
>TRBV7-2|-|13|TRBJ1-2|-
CASSPSRERGYTF
TGTGCCAGCAGCCCGTCCAGGGAACGCGGCTACACCTTC
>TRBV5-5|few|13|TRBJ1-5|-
CASSFTGDQPQHF
TGTGCCAGCAGCTTTACGGGGGATCAGCCCCAGCATTTT
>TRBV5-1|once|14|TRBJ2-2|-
CASTDEGFTGELFF
TGCGCCAGCACCGATGAGGGATTCACCGGGGAGCTGTTTTTT
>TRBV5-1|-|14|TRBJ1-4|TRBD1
CASSLTGDDEKLFF
TGCGCCAGCAGCCTGACAGGGGATGATGAAAAACTGTTTTTT
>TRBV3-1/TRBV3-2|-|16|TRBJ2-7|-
CASSQYGASVSYEQYF
TGTGCCAGCAGCCAATATGGAGCTAGCGTTTCCTACGAGCAGTACTTC
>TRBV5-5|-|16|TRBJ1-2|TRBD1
CASSLAGQSNLYGYTF
TGTGCCAGCAGCTTGGCGGGACAGTCCAACCTCTATGGCTACACCTTC
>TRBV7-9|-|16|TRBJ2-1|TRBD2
CASSLNSGGAGDEQFF
TGTGCCAGCAGCTTAAATAGCGGGGGGGCCGGTGATGAGCAGTTCTTC
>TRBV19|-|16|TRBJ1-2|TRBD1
CASSMTGGITNYGYTF
TGTGCCAGTAGTATGACAGGGGGAATCACTAACTATGGCTACACCTTC
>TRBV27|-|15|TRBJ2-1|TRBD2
CASSSLSGRRSEQFF
TGTGCCAGCAGCTCGCTTAGCGGGAGGAGGAGTGAGCAGTTCTTC
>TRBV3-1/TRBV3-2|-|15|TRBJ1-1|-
CASSQEGAGNTEAFF
TGTGCCAGCAGCCAAGAAGGGGCCGGGAACACTGAAGCTTTCTTT
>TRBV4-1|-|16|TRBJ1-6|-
CASSPTHAGFNSPLHF
TGCGCCAGCAGTCCAACTCACGCCGGGTTCAATTCACCCCTCCACTTT
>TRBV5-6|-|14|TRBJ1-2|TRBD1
CASSSVDRGYGYTF
TGTGCCAGCAGCTCTGTCGACAGGGGCTATGGCTACACCTTC
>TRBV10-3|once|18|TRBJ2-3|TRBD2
CATAQGTSGAISTDTQYF
TGTGCCACCGCCCAAGGGACTAGCGGGGCCATTAGCACAGATACGCAGTATTTT
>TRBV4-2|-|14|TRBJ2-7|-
CASSQDKRIPEQYF
TGTGCCAGCAGCCAAGATAAGAGGATTCCCGAGCAGTACTTC
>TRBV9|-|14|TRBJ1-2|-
CASSVVDSPDGYTF
TGTGCCAGCAGCGTAGTGGACAGCCCGGATGGCTACACCTTC
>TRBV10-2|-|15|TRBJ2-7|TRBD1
CASGPGTGFISEQYF
TGCGCCAGCGGCCCGGGGACAGGGTTTATCTCCGAGCAGTACTTC
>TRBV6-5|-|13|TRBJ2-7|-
CASRPPGGSGQYF
TGTGCCAGCAGACCCCCCGGAGGTTCGGGGCAGTACTTC
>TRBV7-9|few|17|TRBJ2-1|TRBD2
CASSYPRGLASMDEQFF
TGTGCCAGCAGCTACCCCCGGGGACTAGCTAGTATGGATGAGCAGTTCTTC
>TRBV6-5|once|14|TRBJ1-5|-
CASSPGQTGQPQHF
TGTGCCAGCAGCCCCGGACAGACGGGGCAGCCCCAGCATTTT
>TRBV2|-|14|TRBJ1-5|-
CASSERAGYQPQHF
TGTGCCAGCAGTGAAAGGGCAGGGTATCAGCCCCAGCATTTT
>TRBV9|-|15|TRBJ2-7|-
CASSVDASAGYEQYF
TGTGCCAGCAGCGTAGATGCTTCGGCGGGCTACGAGCAGTACTTC
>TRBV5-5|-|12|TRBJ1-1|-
CASSLMTPEAFF
TGTGCCAGCAGCTTGATGACTCCTGAAGCTTTCTTT
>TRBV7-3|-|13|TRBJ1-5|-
CASSLTQDQPQHF
TGTGCCAGCAGCTTAACGCAGGATCAGCCCCAGCATTTT
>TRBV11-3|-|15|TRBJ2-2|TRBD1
CASSPGQGRTGELFF
TGTGCCAGCAGCCCGGGACAGGGTCGAACCGGGGAGCTGTTTTTT
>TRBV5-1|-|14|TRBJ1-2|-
CASSLGGVGSGYTF
TGCGCCAGCAGCCTGGGGGGGGTAGGCTCTGGCTACACCTTC
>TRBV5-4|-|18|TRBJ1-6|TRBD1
CASSKGTVRSSYNSPLHF
TGTGCCAGCAGCAAAGGGACAGTTAGGAGCTCCTATAATTCACCCCTCCACTTT
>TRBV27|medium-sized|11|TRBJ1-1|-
CASIGGTEAFF
TGTGCCAGCATAGGGGGCACTGAAGCTTTCTTT
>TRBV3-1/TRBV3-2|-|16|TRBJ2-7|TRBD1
CASSQVPGQGVYEQYF
TGTGCCAGCAGCCAAGTACCGGGACAGGGTGTCTACGAGCAGTACTTC
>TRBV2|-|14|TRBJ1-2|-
CASFEPGRGDGYTF
TGTGCCAGCTTCGAACCGGGCAGGGGAGATGGCTACACCTTC
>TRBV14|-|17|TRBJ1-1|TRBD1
CASSQAPGGLKNTEAFF
TGTGCCAGCAGCCAAGCGCCAGGGGGTTTGAAGAACACTGAAGCTTTCTTT
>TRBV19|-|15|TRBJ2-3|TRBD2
CASRLAQSSTDTQYF
TGTGCCAGTAGACTAGCGCAGTCTAGCACAGATACGCAGTATTTT
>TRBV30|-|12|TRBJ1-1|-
CAHTGMNTEAFF
TGTGCCCACACGGGGATGAACACTGAAGCTTTCTTT
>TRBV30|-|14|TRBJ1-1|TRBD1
CAWRRDRIGTEAFF
TGTGCCTGGAGGAGGGACAGGATAGGCACTGAAGCTTTCTTT
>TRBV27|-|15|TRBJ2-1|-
CASSLAGAGGNEQFF
TGTGCCAGCAGTTTAGCGGGCGCCGGCGGTAATGAGCAGTTCTTC
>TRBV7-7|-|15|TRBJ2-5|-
CASSLTSGDGETQYF
TGTGCCAGCAGTCTTACCTCAGGGGACGGAGAGACCCAGTACTTC